This section outlines one TCR beta chain sequence together with its context. The CDR3 runs to 14 residues. The germline gives CDR1 SGHTS, CDR2 YDEGEE. V was shortened by 4 bases and J by 7 bases, with 14 bases between the two germline ends. Seattle patient enrollment occurred during active infection, with longitudinal follow-up thereafter. The sample originates from a study of blood T cell repertoires in COVID-19. Study in general: Sites in the United States, Italy and Spain provided acute and convalescent COVID-19 samples. PBMCs, B-cell-depleted T cells, or T cells were the source of the cDNA or gDNA that made up the material.

In the authors' workflow: Reference gene primer amplification yielded estimated nucleated cell counts. Repertoires were generated with immunoSEQ multiplex PCR, while TCRdb's copy carries only in-frame clones and drops some. V, J and clone size derive from that table, while D and trimming were established from the DNA sequence. This sample yields approximately 400,000 clones, of which approximately 90% are seen a single time; 10% to 15% belongs to the top ten. Material: peripheral blood. The source of this sequence is a woman in her 50s with COVID-19, enrolled during active disease. The chain is built from TRBV5-8 and TRBJ1-4; D perhaps matches TRBD1 (6 bases). The CDR3, as DNA: TGTGCCAGCAGCCTTAGGGGACATATTGAAAAACTGTTTTTT. It yields the protein CASSLRGHIEKLFF. Using reference TRBV5-8 and TRBJ1-4 for the parts outside the CDR3, the full variable domain is EAGVTQSPTHLIKTRGQQATLRCSPISGHTSVYWYQQALGLGLQFLLWYDEGEERNRGNFPPRFSGRQFPNYSSELNVNALELEDSALYLCASSLRGHIEKLFFGSGTQLSVL.